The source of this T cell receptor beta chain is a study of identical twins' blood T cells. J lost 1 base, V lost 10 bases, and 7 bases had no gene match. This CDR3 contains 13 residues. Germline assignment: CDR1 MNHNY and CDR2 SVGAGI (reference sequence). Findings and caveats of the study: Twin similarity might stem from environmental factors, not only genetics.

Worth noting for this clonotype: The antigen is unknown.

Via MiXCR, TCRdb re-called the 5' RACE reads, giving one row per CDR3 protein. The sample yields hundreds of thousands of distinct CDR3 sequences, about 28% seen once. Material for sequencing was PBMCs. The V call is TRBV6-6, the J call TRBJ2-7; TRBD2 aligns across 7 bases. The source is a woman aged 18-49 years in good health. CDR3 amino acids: CATRGRPSYEQYF. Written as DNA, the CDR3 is TGTGCCACACGCGGGAGACCATCCTACGAGCAGTACTTC.